This TCR beta chain was captured by sequencing in a study of Graves' ophthalmopathy and Graves' hyperthyroidism (dated by TCRdb to about 2018). Regarding the study in general: Peripheral blood was collected before any treatment was given, at the time of initial diagnosis. After sampling, hyperthyroidism patients received methimazole starting at 30 mg daily, and ophthalmopathy patients received high-dose intravenous methylprednisolone. To explore V-J signatures that distinguish ophthalmopathy from hyperthyroidism, a discovery set of around 100 patients was enrolled, made up of 40 to 45 with ophthalmopathy and 55 to 65 with stable hyperthyroidism. In about 6 hyperthyroidism patients, T-cell repertoires of thyroid tissue and blood were compared. To tell Graves' ophthalmopathy apart from Graves' hyperthyroidism, and to predict which patients would progress to ophthalmopathy, the study relied on TCR beta repertoire signatures. For independent validation, a separate cohort was made up of about 18 hyperthyroidism patients plus 17 patients who later progressed from hyperthyroidism to ophthalmopathy. In total, 135 blood samples were TCR-sequenced: 40 to 45 ophthalmopathy, some 75 hyperthyroidism and some 17 hyperthyroidism-to-ophthalmopathy patients. Study-wide findings and limitations: Ophthalmopathy was separated from stable hyperthyroidism by the 13-signature model with around 89% sensitivity and about 83% specificity in cross-validation and with 80%/75% in the test set. Most expanded thyroid clonotypes with frequency above 0.001 were also detected in blood, suggesting blood repertoires may reflect the thyroid immune response. In validation, the model predicted ophthalmopathy progression with 70.59% sensitivity and 72.22% specificity; roughly 11 predicted patients were CT-confirmed with GO in a median of approximately six months. Sample size was not statistically predetermined, and group allocation was not concealed from the investigators.

TCR beta CDR3 regions were amplified from RNA transcripts for repertoire sequencing. The first round was an RT-PCR using HTBI primers with the Qiagen OneStep RT-PCR kit, and this first round was followed by a second-round multiplex PCR, then size selection and purification. The libraries underwent paired-end sequencing with 100 bp reads on an Illumina HiSeq2000. The original methods were these. SOAPnuke was used to process the reads, throwing out any read that had adapters, had uncalled bases, had a mean Phred below 15, or lacked an exact constant-primer or identifier match. COPE v1.2.5 was used to merge high-quality paired reads. Clonotypes were defined as unique nucleotide sequences and were aligned to IMGT TRB V, D and J references using MiTCR v1.1. The analysis was limited to V-J combinations with a frequency above 0.0001, which together covered over 99% of the repertoires. For each V-J combination, a TCR clonal expansion and chaos score was defined as F50 clonal expansion divided by the chaos observed in the TCRdist matrix. Welch's t-statistics and random forest were used to narrow the features down to around 12 V-J combinations, which were then fed into a naive Bayes classifier. Thyroid-blood repertoire similarity was quantified with the Morisita-Horn index. The public reads were reprocessed in TCRdb via fastp at Q25 and MiXCR, keeping in-frame beta chains. Every CDR3 protein is listed once, alongside the most common genes and DNA of its rows. The V and J calls, along with clone size, are taken from TCRdb and not from the paper's own processing. This sample comprises hundreds of thousands of distinct CDR3 sequences, over 40% of them detected only once. Clones ranked in the top ten supply over 2.5% of the sample.

The ophthalmopathy patients had moderately to severely active disease, with a Clinical Activity Score of 3 or higher, a NOSPECS grade of 4 or higher, and a disease duration of less than 3 months. Patients with other autoimmune diseases, uncontrolled infections, pregnancy or lactation were excluded from the study. Diagnosis relied on clinical symptoms, serum thyroxine, TRAb, thyroid ultrasound and orbital computed tomography. Ficoll-Paque density gradient centrifugation was used to isolate PBMCs from about 10 ml of fresh peripheral blood. Total RNA was extracted using Trizol reagent, and RNA quality was checked on an Agilent 2100 Bioanalyzer. As for this clonotype: The antigen it binds to is not known. The sample holds no much larger clone one base away, and base qualities are not on file.

CDR1 and CDR2 are read off the germline V gene (reference sequence) as SEHNR and FQNEAQ. V and J lose 5 bases and 3 bases, and a span of 13 bases separates them. The CDR3 sequence holds 14 residues, the cysteine and phenylalanine included. Only the CDR3 region is kept as DNA, spanning 42 bases read in frame from base 1. Recombination connected TRBV7-9 to TRBJ2-5; the D gene could be either TRBD1 or TRBD2, each agreeing at 6 bases. This sequence was found in an adult man with Graves' ophthalmopathy. Sequenced sample: peripheral blood. The CDR3 protein: CASSQTGRKETQYF. The nucleotide sequence is TGTGCCAGCAGCCAAACAGGGAGGAAAGAGACCCAGTACTTC.